These 18 T cell receptor beta chains came from one sample sequenced in a study of cytomegalovirus exposure and HLA in healthy donors. Assay: immunoSEQ multiplex PCR; the TCRdb copy retains only in-frame clones and omits some. Of 78,000 or so clones in the sample, about 95% were seen once. The sequenced material came from PBMCs. The receptors originated from a man aged 18 to 30 in good health and CMV-seropositive.

The V call is TRBV5-1, the J call TRBJ1-1; D is ambiguous. CDR1 is SGHRS, CDR2 YFSETQ, per germline. Trimming cost V 0 bases and J 8 bases, with 14 bases left between them. The CDR3 totals 14 residues. The CDR3 nucleotides read TGCGCCAGCAGCTTGGCCGGTCGCGATGAGGAAGCTTTCTTT. It codes for CASSLAGRDEEAFF.

The chain combines TRBV5-4 with TRBJ2-1; D unresolved. V dropped 0 bases and J dropped 6 bases, with 13 bases sitting between them. Germline lookup yields CDR1 SGHNT and CDR2 YYREEE (reference sequence). The CDR3 runs 15 residues. The CDR3 DNA is TGTGCCAGCAGCTTGGGACCACGAGGCGGCAATGAGCAGTTCTTC. Translation gives CASSLGPRGGNEQFF.

The chain is built from TRBV29-1 and TRBJ2-3; no definite D call. This CDR3 is 13 amino acids long. The V gene lost 7 bases and the J gene lost 1 base, with 12 bases spanning the gap. Germline CDR1 is SQVTM and CDR2 is ANQGSEA. The CDR3 DNA follows: TGCAGCGCGGCCGGGTCCGGCACAGATACGCAGTATTTT. Its translation is CSAAGSGTDTQYF.

The genes are TRBV5-1 and TRBJ2-7; TRBD1 agrees at 8 bases. Germline lookup yields CDR1 SGHRS and CDR2 YFSETQ. Losses at the gene ends were 5 bases for V and 5 bases for J; bases not matched to a gene: 6. The CDR3 has 13 amino acids. The CDR3: CASRTPTGDEQYF. In DNA, the CDR3 is TGCGCCAGCAGAACACCGACAGGGGACGAGCAGTACTTC. Variable domain in full (rest from reference TRBV5-1 and TRBJ2-7): KAGVTQTPRYLIKTRGQQVTLSCSPISGHRSVSWYQQTPGQGLQFLFEYFSETQRNKGNFPGRFSGRQFSNSRSEMNVSTLELGDSALYLCASRTPTGDEQYFGPGTRLTVT.

This clone has just one count. J is TRBJ2-4 and V is TRBV10-1; 11 bases align to TRBD2. Germline lookup yields CDR1 WNHNN and CDR2 SYGVQD (reference sequence). The V segment lost 1 base and the J segment 6 bases; nucleotides outside the gene matches: 20. The CDR3 loop spans 21 amino acids. This CDR3 is CASSEYMRLAGGPRDLNIQYF. CDR3 nucleotides: TGCGCCAGCAGTGAGTATATGCGCTTAGCGGGAGGGCCTAGGGATCTAAACATTCAGTACTTC.

This chain connects TRBV18 to TRBJ2-1, with D maybe TRBD1 (6 bases). Germline assignment: CDR1 KGHSH and CDR2 LQKENI. The CDR3 contains 15 residues. V was shortened by 6 bases and J by 4 bases, with 16 bases between the two germline ends. The DNA for the CDR3 is TGTGCCAGCTCGTCCCAATCTCAGGGGTACAATGAGCAGTTCTTC. This translates into CASSSQSQGYNEQFF.

The chain combines TRBV19 with TRBJ1-2; D possibly corresponds to TRBD1 (5 bases). The germline gives CDR1 LNHDA, CDR2 SQIVND (reference sequence). The ends were cut back, 5 bases at V and 0 bases at J, with 13 bases in the middle. This CDR3 has 15 amino acids. Here the CDR3 DNA reads TGTGCCAGTAGTTTCGCAGGGAATTCTAACTATGGCTACACCTTC. Translating gives CASSFAGNSNYGYTF. The full variable domain, with the rest looked up from reference TRBV19 and TRBJ1-2, is DGGITQSPKYLFRKEGQNVTLSCEQNLNHDAMYWYRQDPGQGLRLIYYSQIVNDFQKGDIAEGYSVSREKKESFPLTVTSAQKNPTAFYLCASSFAGNSNYGYTFGSGTRLTVV.

The chain is built from TRBV5-3 and TRBJ1-3; D is undetermined. TRBV5-3 is annotated as an ORF whose role is uncertain. V shed 4 bases and J shed 0 bases, with 26 bases lying between them. CDR3 length: 20 residues. As DNA, the CDR3 is TGTGCCAGAAGCGCGGGGTCCGGGGTCAGACTACCACTCTCTGGAAACACCATATATTTT. As protein: CARSAGSGVRLPLSGNTIYF.

The chain uses TRBV5-6 and TRBJ2-1; TRBD1 matches 9 bases. The CDR3 extends over 11 amino acids. Germline V gene sequence: CDR1 SGHDT, CDR2 YYEEEE. Trimming took 3 bases from V and 13 from J; bases not matched to a gene: 2. CDR3 sequence: CASSWGQGQFF. In DNA form, the CDR3 reads TGTGCCAGCAGCTGGGGACAGGGTCAGTTCTTC.

For the CDR3, the DNA is TGTGCCAGTAGTAATAGCGGTTTCTACGAGCAGTACTTC. Its translation is CASSNSGFYEQYF. The chain recombines TRBV19 with TRBJ2-7; maybe TRBD2 (6 bases). The length of the CDR3 is 13 residues. From germline, CDR1 is LNHDA and CDR2 SQIVND (reference sequence). V was cut by 4 bases and J by 3 bases, with 10 bases left in between.

V is TRBV5-1 and J is TRBJ2-1, with TRBD1 matching over 9 bases. V was clipped by 6 bases and J by 9 bases; unmatched bases: 13. Germline CDR1 SGHRS, CDR2 YFSETQ. The CDR3 is 15 residues long. Here the CDR3 reads CASTTGQGRLGEQFF. In DNA form, the CDR3 reads TGCGCCAGCACTACAGGACAGGGGCGATTAGGTGAGCAGTTCTTC.

This chain uses TRBV5-1 with TRBJ2-3, with unresolved D. CDR1 and CDR2 from the germline V gene are SGHRS and YFSETQ. Trimming pared 4 bases from V and 0 bases from J, leaving 18 bases between. The CDR3 sequence is 17 residues long. The DNA of the CDR3 is TGCGCCAGCAGCCGTTATTATGGCGGTGCTAGCACAGATACGCAGTATTTT. Translating gives CASSRYYGGASTDTQYF.

This chain links TRBV6-1 with TRBJ1-4; D is uncertain. Germline-derived CDR1 and CDR2 are MNHNS and SASEGT. V dropped 7 bases and J dropped 4 bases, with 16 bases sitting between them. The CDR3 extends over 15 amino acids. The CDR3: CASTFPRQDNEKLFF. Here the CDR3 DNA reads TGTGCCAGCACCTTCCCTCGGCAGGATAATGAAAAACTGTTTTTT.

This chain connects TRBV6-5 to TRBJ2-7; the match to TRBD1 covers 11 bases. The CDR3 loop spans 15 amino acids. Germline values: CDR1 MNHEY, CDR2 SVGAGI. V was pared by 2 bases and J by 4 bases, with 4 bases of the junction left unmatched. This CDR3 is CASSYPRDRGYEQYF. CDR3 nucleotide sequence: TGTGCCAGCAGTTACCCCCGGGACAGGGGGTACGAGCAGTACTTC.

The rearrangement joins TRBV19 to TRBJ1-4, with 8 bases lining up with TRBD1. The CDR3 has 16 residues. CDR1 LNHDA and CDR2 SQIVND come from the germline V gene (reference sequence). Germline trimming cut 5 bases from V and 0 bases from J; bases unmatched to any gene: 5. The CDR3 DNA reads as TGTGCCAGTAGTGTACAGGGGGGGGCAACTAATGAAAAACTGTTTTTT. Protein sequence: CASSVQGGATNEKLFF.

The chain recombines TRBV19 with TRBJ2-6; D possibly corresponds to TRBD2 (5 bases). From germline, CDR1 is LNHDA and CDR2 SQIVND (reference sequence). This CDR3 is 17 amino acids long. Trimming removed 8 bases at V and 0 bases at J, with 17 bases between. The CDR3 DNA reads TGTGCCAGTCTACGGGGTGTCCTCCGCTCTGGGGCCAACGTCCTGACTTTC. The encoded protein is CASLRGVLRSGANVLTF.

The chain uses TRBV5-4 and TRBJ2-6, with a tentative D call TRBD2 (6 bases). The V gene's germline CDR1 is SGHNT and CDR2 YYREEE (reference sequence). The ends were cut back, 4 bases at V and 0 bases at J, with 17 bases in the middle. This CDR3 has 18 residues. CDR3 coding DNA: TGTGCCAGCAGCCCGGACGGGGGACTTCTCTCTGGGGCCAACGTCCTGACTTTC. It codes for CASSPDGGLLSGANVLTF.

The chain has TRBV7-8 and TRBJ1-2, with D perhaps matching TRBD1 (5 bases). The germline V gene has CDR1 SGHVS and CDR2 FQNEAQ. Trimming stripped 5 bases from V and 8 bases from J, with 18 bases between. The length of the CDR3 is 14 residues. The CDR3 region is CASSRRDFLGGYTF. Written as DNA, the CDR3 is TGTGCCAGCAGCCGAAGGGACTTCCTGGGGGGCTACACCTTC. The full variable domain, with the rest looked up from reference TRBV7-8 and TRBJ1-2, is GAGVSQSPRYKVAKRGQDVALRCDPISGHVSLFWYQQALGQGPEFLTYFQNEAQLDKSGLPSDRFFAERPEGSVSTLKIQRTQQEDSAVYLCASSRRDFLGGYTFGSGTRLTVV.